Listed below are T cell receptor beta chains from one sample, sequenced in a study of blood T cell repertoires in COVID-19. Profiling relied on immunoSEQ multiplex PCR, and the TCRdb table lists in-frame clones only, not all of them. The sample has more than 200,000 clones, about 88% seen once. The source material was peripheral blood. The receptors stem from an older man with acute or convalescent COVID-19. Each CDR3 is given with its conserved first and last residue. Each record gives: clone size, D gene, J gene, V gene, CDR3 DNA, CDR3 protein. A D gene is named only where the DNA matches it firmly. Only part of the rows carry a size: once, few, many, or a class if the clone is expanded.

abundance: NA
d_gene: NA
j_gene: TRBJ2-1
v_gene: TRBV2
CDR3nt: TGTGCCAGCAAGTCAGGAGGCTACAATGAGCAGTTCTTC
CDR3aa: CASKSGGYNEQFF

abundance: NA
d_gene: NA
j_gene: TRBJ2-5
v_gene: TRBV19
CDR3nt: TGTGCCAGTAGTATACAGGGGTGGCAAGAGACCCAGTACTTC
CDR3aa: CASSIQGWQETQYF

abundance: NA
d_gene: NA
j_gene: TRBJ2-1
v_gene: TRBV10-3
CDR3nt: TGTGCCATCAAAACGGTTACGACTAGCAATGAGCAGTTCTTC
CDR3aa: CAIKTVTTSNEQFF

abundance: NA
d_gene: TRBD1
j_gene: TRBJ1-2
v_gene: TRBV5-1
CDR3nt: TGCGCCAGCAGCTTGGAAGGTCGGACAGGGGGCGGTGGCTACACCTTC
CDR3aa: CASSLEGRTGGGGYTF

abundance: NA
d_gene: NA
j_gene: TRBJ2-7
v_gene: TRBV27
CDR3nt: TGTGCCAGCAGTTTATCAGAGACCAGGGTCGAGCAGTACTTC
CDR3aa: CASSLSETRVEQYF

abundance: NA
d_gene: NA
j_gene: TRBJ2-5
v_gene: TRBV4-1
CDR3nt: TGCGCCAGCAGCTACCGCGCGGGGGAGACCCAGTACTTC
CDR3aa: CASSYRAGETQYF

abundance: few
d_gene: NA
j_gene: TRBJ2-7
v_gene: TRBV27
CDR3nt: TGTGCCAGCAAGTTGGGGCAGGGCTCCTACGAGCAGTACTTC
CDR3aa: CASKLGQGSYEQYF

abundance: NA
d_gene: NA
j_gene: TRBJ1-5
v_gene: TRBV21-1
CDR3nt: TGTGCCAGCTCGCCGGGACAGCTGAGTTGGCCCCAGCATTTT
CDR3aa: CASSPGQLSWPQHF

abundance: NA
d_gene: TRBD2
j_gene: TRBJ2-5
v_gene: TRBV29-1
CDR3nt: TGCAGCGTTGAGGGACTAGCGGGCGACCAAGAGACCCAGTACTTC
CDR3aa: CSVEGLAGDQETQYF

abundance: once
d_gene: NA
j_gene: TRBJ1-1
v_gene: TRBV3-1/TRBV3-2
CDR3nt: TGTGCCAGCAGCAGGACAGTCAACACTGAAGCTTTCTTT
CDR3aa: CASSRTVNTEAFF

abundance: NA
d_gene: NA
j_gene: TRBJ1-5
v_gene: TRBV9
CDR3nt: TGTGCCAGCAGCGCGTTGGGCGCTAGCAATCAGCCCCAGCATTTT
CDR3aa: CASSALGASNQPQHF

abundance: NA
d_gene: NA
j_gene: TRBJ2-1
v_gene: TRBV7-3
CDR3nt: TGTGCCAGCAGCTTGAGTCACTACAATGAGCAGTTCTTC
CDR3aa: CASSLSHYNEQFF

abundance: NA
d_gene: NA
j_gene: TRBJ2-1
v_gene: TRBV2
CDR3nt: TGTGCCAGCAGTGAGGGGTTCTCGGGAGTGGAGCAGTTCTTC
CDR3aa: CASSEGFSGVEQFF

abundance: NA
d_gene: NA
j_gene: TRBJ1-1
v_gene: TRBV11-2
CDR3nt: TGTGCCAGCAGCTTAGGGCTCCAGTTCACTGAAGCTTTCTTT
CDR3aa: CASSLGLQFTEAFF

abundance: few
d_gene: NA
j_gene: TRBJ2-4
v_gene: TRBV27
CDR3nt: TGTGCCAGCAGTTCCCTAAACCTTCAAAACATTCAGTACTTC
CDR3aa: CASSSLNLQNIQYF

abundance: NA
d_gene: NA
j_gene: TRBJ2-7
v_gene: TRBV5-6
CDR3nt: TGTGCCAGCAGCCTCCGACAGATCGAATACGAGCAGTACTTC
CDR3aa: CASSLRQIEYEQYF

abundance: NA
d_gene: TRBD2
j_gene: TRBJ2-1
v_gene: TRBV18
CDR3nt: TGTGCCAGCTCACCATTAACCGGGGGGGAGGAGCAGTTCTTC
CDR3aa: CASSPLTGGEEQFF

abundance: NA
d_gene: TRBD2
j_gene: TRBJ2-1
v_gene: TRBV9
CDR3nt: TGTGCCAGCAGCGTAGCTCCAGGGACTAGCGGCAATGAGCAGTTCTTC
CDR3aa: CASSVAPGTSGNEQFF

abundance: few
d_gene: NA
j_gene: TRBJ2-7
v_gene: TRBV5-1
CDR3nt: TGCGCCAGCAGCCTGGGGGCGGGACTTACCTACGAGCAGTACTTC
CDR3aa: CASSLGAGLTYEQYF

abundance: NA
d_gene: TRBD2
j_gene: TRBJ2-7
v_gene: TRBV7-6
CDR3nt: TGTGCCAGCAGCTTAGGCTCTAGCGGGATCGAGGAGCAGTACTTC
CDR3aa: CASSLGSSGIEEQYF

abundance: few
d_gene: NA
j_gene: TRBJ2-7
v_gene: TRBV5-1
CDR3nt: TGCGCCAGCAGCTTGGGCCACCCTGGAGACTCCTACGAGCAGTACTTC
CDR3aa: CASSLGHPGDSYEQYF